The 12 T cell receptor beta chains listed next were all sequenced from one sample in a study of blood T cell repertoires in COVID-19. The assay was immunoSEQ multiplex PCR, and TCRdb's table has in-frame clones only and misses some. The sample shows roughly 350,000 clones, about 92% of them seen only once. The sample was PBMCs or T cells enriched from blood (not recorded which). These receptors originate from a woman in her 30s who had recovered from COVID-19.

This rearrangement joins TRBV7-9 to TRBJ2-5; TRBD2 agrees at 12 bases. J was trimmed by 1 base and V by 5 bases; bases with no gene match: 2. The CDR3 length is 15 residues. Germline CDR1 and CDR2: SEHNR and FQNEAQ (reference sequence). The CDR3 coding sequence is TGTGCCAGCAGCCCGGGACTAGCGGGCCAAGAGACCCAGTACTTC. It codes for CASSPGLAGQETQYF. The variable domain in full, with the rest retrieved from reference TRBV7-9 and TRBJ2-5, is DTGVSQNPRHKITKRGQNVTFRCDPISEHNRLYWYRQTLGQGPEFLTYFQNEAQLEKSRLLSDRFSAERPKGSFSTLEIQRTEQGDSAMYLCASSPGLAGQETQYFGPGTRLLVL.

This clone has only one observation. The V call is TRBV7-9, the J call TRBJ2-3, with 9 bases that match TRBD2. Trimming removed 5 bases from V and 1 base from J; junction bases left unmatched: 4. Looked up from germline, CDR1 is SEHNR and CDR2 is FQNEAQ (reference sequence). The CDR3 is 15 amino acids. CDR3 protein: CASSRGGVGTDTQYF. In DNA, the CDR3 is TGTGCCAGCAGCCGCGGGGGGGTTGGCACAGATACGCAGTATTTT.

The rearrangement joins TRBV6-4 to TRBJ2-1; 8 bases are a match to TRBD2. Germline values: CDR1 MRHNA, CDR2 SNTAGT. The CDR3 is 14 residues long. After removal of 3 bases from V and 9 bases from J, the junction contained 7 bases not matched to a gene. In DNA, the CDR3 is TGTGCCAGCAGTGATCAGCGGGAGAAGGGTGAGCAGTTCTTC. It yields the protein CASSDQREKGEQFF.

The V gene is TRBV5-4, the J gene TRBJ1-2, with D perhaps TRBD1 (6 bases). The CDR3 length is 16 residues. Per germline, CDR1 SGHNT and CDR2 YYREEE (reference sequence). Trimming shortened V by 3 bases and J by 6 bases, and 21 bases separated the two germline ends. CDR3 residues: CASSSAPISGVHGYTF. CDR3 nucleotides: TGTGCCAGCAGCTCGGCACCTATCTCAGGGGTGCATGGCTACACCTTC.

The chain employs TRBV20-1 and TRBJ1-2; TRBD1 is a possible D gene (5 bases). V was trimmed by 5 bases and J by 13 bases, leaving 17 bases between them. CDR1 and CDR2 from the germline V gene are DFQATT and SNEGSKA (reference sequence). This CDR3 contains 11 residues. The CDR3 region has the DNA TGCAGTGCTCACCTCGGGCCAGGGATCACCTTC. Amino acids: CSAHLGPGITF.

The genes are TRBV9 and TRBJ2-2; 7 nucleotides align to TRBD2. CDR1 and CDR2 (germline): SGDLS, YYNGEE. The trim removed 1 base at V and 5 bases at J, leaving 11 bases unmatched. CDR3 length equals 17 residues. In DNA, the CDR3 is TGTGCCAGCAGCGTACACCTCGGGGGGAGGAATACCGGGGAGCTGTTTTTT. Translated, it gives CASSVHLGGRNTGELFF.

The chain combines TRBV7-9 with TRBJ2-1, with D perhaps matching TRBD2 (5 bases). This CDR3 contains 16 residues. Germline CDR1 and CDR2: SEHNR and FQNEAQ (reference sequence). V gave up 5 bases and J gave up 4 bases, with 18 bases separating them. CDR3 DNA: TGTGCCAGCAGCCCAGCGGCAGGTGGGGTTTACAATGAGCAGTTCTTC. Residues: CASSPAAGGVYNEQFF.

CDR3 sequence (DNA): TGCGCCAGCAGCCCCCAGGGGGCGCGGGAGACCCAGTACTTC. Translating gives CASSPQGARETQYF. This sequence joins TRBV5-1 and TRBJ2-5; 8 bases fit TRBD1. The V segment lost 4 bases and the J segment 5 bases; nucleotides outside the gene matches: 7. This CDR3 region has 14 residues. The germline V gene encodes CDR1 SGHRS and CDR2 YFSETQ.

The chain uses TRBV27 and TRBJ2-3; TRBD2 matches at 10 bases. Trimming removed 2 bases from V and 9 bases from J; junction bases left unmatched: 8. The CDR3 covers 15 residues. Germline CDR1 MNHEY, CDR2 SMNVEV (reference sequence). CDR3 DNA: TGTGCCAGCAGTTTAATCCTAGCGGGGGTTAACACGCAGTATTTT. This translates into CASSLILAGVNTQYF.

The rearrangement links TRBV9 to TRBJ1-6; 10 bases align to TRBD1. The V gene end was trimmed by 3 bases and the J gene end by 10 bases; junction bases not matched to a gene: 10. Germline V CDR1 and CDR2: SGDLS, YYNGEE. The CDR3 is 16 amino acids. CDR3 bases: TGTGCCAGCAGCGCGTCCGGGACAGGGGCGGACTCACCCCTCCACTTT. As protein: CASSASGTGADSPLHF. Filled out from reference TRBV9 and TRBJ1-6, the complete variable domain reads DSGVTQTPKHLITATGQRVTLRCSPRSGDLSVYWYQQSLDQGLQFLIQYYNGEERAKGNILERFSAQQFPDLHSELNLSSLELGDSALYFCASSASGTGADSPLHFGNGTRLTVT.

V is TRBV2 and J is TRBJ1-1; perhaps TRBD1 as D (6 bases). The ends were cut back, 6 bases at V and 4 bases at J, with 12 bases in the middle. The CDR3 covers 13 residues. CDR1 and CDR2 from the germline V gene are SNHLY and FYNNEI. The CDR3 protein is CASRQGSVTEAFF. CDR3 bases: TGTGCCAGCAGGCAGGGGTCGGTCACTGAAGCTTTCTTT.

V is TRBV3-1 (or the pseudogene TRBV3-2) and J is TRBJ1-6; TRBD1 matches at 7 bases. The CDR3 has 16 residues. Germline assignment: CDR1 LGHDT and CDR2 YNNKEL (reference sequence). J was trimmed by 4 bases and V by 1 base; bases with no gene match: 4. The CDR3 here is CASSQASGGYNSPLHF. CDR3 nucleotide sequence: TGTGCCAGCAGCCAAGCATCAGGGGGATATAATTCACCCCTCCACTTT.